Listed here are 3 T cell receptor beta chains from one sample, sequenced in a study of blood T cell repertoires in COVID-19 (dated by TCRdb to the early 2020s). The library was made by the immunoSEQ multiplex PCR assay. The table comes from immuneACCESS by way of TCRdb, which keeps in-frame sequences with V and J called. Part of the clones is missing from these tables; in studies checked, under half for an unresolved V gene and the rest for unknown reasons. Within this sample are roughly 180,000 clones, with about 83% of them counted one time only. The top ten clones comprise 7.5% to 8% of the sample. The sequenced sample consisted of peripheral blood. These receptors originate from a middle-aged man who had recovered from COVID-19.

The V and J genes are TRBV7-2 and TRBJ2-1, with D possibly TRBD1 on 6 matching bases. With 4 bases removed from V and 10 bases from J, the gap between germline ends came to 17 bases. Germline assignment: CDR1 SGHTA and CDR2 FQGNSA. There are 14 residues in the CDR3. The CDR3 DNA sequence: TGTGCCAGCAGCTCGCGACAGGCAAGTGTAGAGCAGTTCTTC. Protein product: CASSSRQASVEQFF.

V usage is TRBV5-4 and J usage is TRBJ1-2; a possible D gene is TRBD1 (5 bases). The germline gives CDR1 SGHNT, CDR2 YYREEE (reference sequence). Between the trimmed V and J ends, which lost 2 bases and 1 base, there was a span of 9 bases. The CDR3 has 14 amino acids. DNA for the CDR3: TGTGCCAGCAGCTTCGCCGACAGTAACTATGGCTACACCTTC. Amino acids: CASSFADSNYGYTF. The full variable domain, in which reference TRBV5-4 and TRBJ1-2 provide the parts outside the CDR3, is ETGVTQSPTHLIKTRGQQVTLRCSSQSGHNTVSWYQQALGQGPQFIFQYYREEENGRGNFPPRFSGLQFPNYSSELNVNALELDDSALYLCASSFADSNYGYTFGSGTRLTVV.

There are a few counts of this clone. J is TRBJ1-5 and V is TRBV6-5, with a tentative D call TRBD1 (5 bases). The ends were cut back, 9 bases at V and 2 bases at J, with 14 bases in the middle. Germline CDR1 and CDR2: MNHEY and SVGAGI. This CDR3 region has 14 residues. DNA for the CDR3: TGTGCCAGTAGTAGGGGAAATGGCAATCAGCCCCAGCATTTT. Translation: CASSRGNGNQPQHF.